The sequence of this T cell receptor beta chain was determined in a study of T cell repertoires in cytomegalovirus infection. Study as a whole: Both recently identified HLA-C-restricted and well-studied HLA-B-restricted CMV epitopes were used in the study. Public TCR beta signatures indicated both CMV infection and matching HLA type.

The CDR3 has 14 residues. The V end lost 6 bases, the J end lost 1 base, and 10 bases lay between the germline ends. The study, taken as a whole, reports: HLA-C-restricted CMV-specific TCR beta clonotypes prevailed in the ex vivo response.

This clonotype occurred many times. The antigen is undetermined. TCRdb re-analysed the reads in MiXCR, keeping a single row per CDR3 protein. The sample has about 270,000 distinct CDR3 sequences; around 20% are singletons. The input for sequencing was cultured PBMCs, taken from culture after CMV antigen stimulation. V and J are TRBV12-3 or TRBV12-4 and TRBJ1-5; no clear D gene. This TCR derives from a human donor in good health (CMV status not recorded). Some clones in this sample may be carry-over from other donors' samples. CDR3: CASRGEGSNQPQHF. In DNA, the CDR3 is TGTGCCAGCAGGGGAGAAGGGAGCAATCAGCCCCAGCATTTT.